Presented here are 7 T cell receptor beta chains from one specimen sequenced in a study of human T cells and chemical hapten exposure. MiXCR, run by TCRdb on the RACE reads, gives a single entry per CDR3 protein. The table records roughly 100,000 distinct CDR3 sequences, approximately 10% of them present only once. As to time point: healthy volunteer bleed at 2 weeks. Blood, whole and unfractionated, served as the source for total RNA extraction. Sequencing input: whole blood. The receptors derive from a female donor in good health. Some clones in this sample may be carry-over from other donors' samples.

A few counts support this clonotype. This sequence joins TRBV20-1 and TRBJ2-7; 9 nucleotides align to TRBD2. CDR3 length: 14 residues. After removal of 3 bases from V and 2 bases from J, the junction contained 5 bases not matched to a gene. CDR1 is DFQATT, CDR2 SNEGSKA, per germline (reference sequence). The CDR3 coding sequence is TGCAGTGCTAGCGGACTAGCGAGTACCTACGAGCAGTACTTC. Its translation is CSASGLASTYEQYF.

The table lists this clonotype with many counts. V usage is TRBV6-2 or TRBV6-3 and J usage is TRBJ1-1, with 7 positions matching TRBD1. The CDR3 contains 14 residues. V lost 6 bases to trimming and J lost 5 bases; unmatched junction nucleotides: 9. The V gene's germline CDR1 is MNHEY and CDR2 SVGEGT. CDR3 residues: CASRFDPGGTEAFF. CDR3 sequence (DNA): TGTGCCAGCAGATTTGACCCAGGGGGGACTGAAGCTTTCTTT.

As concerns this clonotype: Since a much larger clone is just one base distant, this may be a read error. The chain couples TRBV29-1 to TRBJ1-2, with 7 bases aligning to TRBD1. CDR1 and CDR2 from the germline V gene are SQVTM and ANQGSEA. The V gene end was trimmed by 4 bases and the J gene end by 4 bases; junction bases not matched to a gene: 9. CDR3 length equals 14 residues. The CDR3 region has the DNA TGCAGCGTTGCGGGAACAGGGGACGTCTATGGCTACACCTTC. Amino acid sequence: CSVAGTGDVYGYTF.

This clonotype was found many times. The V and J genes are TRBV29-1 and TRBJ2-1; TRBD2 aligns across 7 bases. V was pared by 5 bases and J by 7 bases, with 11 bases of the junction left unmatched. Germline lookup yields CDR1 SQVTM and CDR2 ANQGSEA. This CDR3 is built from 14 residues. The CDR3 sequence: CSVMTSPSLNEQFF. CDR3 nucleotides: TGCAGCGTTATGACTAGCCCTAGTTTAAATGAGCAGTTCTTC.

The chain carries TRBV7-6 and TRBJ2-1; TRBD2 agrees at 8 bases. Germline values: CDR1 SGHVS, CDR2 FNYEAQ. J lost 7 bases, V lost 5 bases, and 4 bases had no gene match. This CDR3 contains 13 residues. The CDR3 is CASSRSGSNEQFF. The CDR3 region has the DNA TGTGCCAGCAGCCGGAGCGGGAGTAATGAGCAGTTCTTC. The complete variable domain, with remaining parts taken from reference TRBV7-6 and TRBJ2-1, reads GAGVSQSPRYKVTKRGQDVALRCDPISGHVSLYWYRQALGQGPEFLTYFNYEAQQDKSGLPNDRFSAERPEGSISTLTIQRTEQRDSAMYRCASSRSGSNEQFFGPGTRLTVL.

This clonotype was found a few times. The V call is TRBV4-3, the J call TRBJ2-6; D might be TRBD1 (6 bases). V lost 3 bases to trimming and J lost 0 bases, with 21 bases between them. The CDR3 contains 20 residues. CDR1 and CDR2 (germline): LGHNA, YSLEER. CDR3 in amino acids: CASSQDLFRDTLSGANVLTF. Here the CDR3 DNA reads TGCGCCAGCAGCCAGGATCTATTCCGGGACACCCTCTCTGGGGCCAACGTCCTGACTTTC.

This clonotype was seen many times. The chain recombines TRBV20-1 with TRBJ2-7; 7 bases agree with TRBD2. The CDR3 covers 13 residues. Germline V lookup: CDR1 DFQATT, CDR2 SNEGSKA (reference sequence). The V gene end was trimmed by 3 bases and the J gene end by 3 bases; junction bases not matched to a gene: 5. This chain's CDR3 is CSARGLSIYEQYF. CDR3 nucleotide sequence: TGCAGTGCTAGGGGACTATCGATCTACGAGCAGTACTTC.